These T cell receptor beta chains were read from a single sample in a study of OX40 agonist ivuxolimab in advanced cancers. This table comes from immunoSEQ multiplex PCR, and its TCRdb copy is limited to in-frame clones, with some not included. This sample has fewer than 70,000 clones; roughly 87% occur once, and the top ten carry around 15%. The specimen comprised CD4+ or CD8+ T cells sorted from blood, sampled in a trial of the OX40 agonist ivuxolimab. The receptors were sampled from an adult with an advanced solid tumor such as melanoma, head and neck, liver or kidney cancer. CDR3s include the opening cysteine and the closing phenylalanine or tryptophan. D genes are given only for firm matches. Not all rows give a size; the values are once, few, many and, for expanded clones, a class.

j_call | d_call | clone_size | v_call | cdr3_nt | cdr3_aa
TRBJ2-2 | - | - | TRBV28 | TGTGCCAGCAGGAGGGACTTGAACACCGGGGAGCTGTTTTTT | CASRRDLNTGELFF
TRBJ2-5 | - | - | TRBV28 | TGTGCCAGCAGCTCCTCAACGCAGGAAGAGACCCAGTACTTC | CASSSSTQEETQYF
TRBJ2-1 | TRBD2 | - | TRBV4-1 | TGCGCCAGCAGCCAAGCCGTTACTAGCGGGAGGAACAATGAGCAGTTCTTC | CASSQAVTSGRNNEQFF
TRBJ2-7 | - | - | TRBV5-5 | TGTGCCAGCAGCTTGGAGGTCAGCTCCTACGAGCAGTACTTC | CASSLEVSSYEQYF
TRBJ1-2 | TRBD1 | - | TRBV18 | TGTGCCAGCTCACCAAGACAGGGGGCAAATGATGGCTACACCTTC | CASSPRQGANDGYTF
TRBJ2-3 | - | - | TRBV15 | TGTGCCACCAGCAAATGGGACACAAGCCGCACAGATACGCAGTATTTT | CATSKWDTSRTDTQYF
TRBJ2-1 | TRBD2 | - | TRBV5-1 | TGCGCCAGCAGCTCCTTAGCGGGAGGGCCTCGGAATGAGCAGTTCTTC | CASSSLAGGPRNEQFF
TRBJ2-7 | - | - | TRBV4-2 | TGTGCCAGCAGCGGAAGCGGCCCGCCAAACTACGAGCAGTACTTC | CASSGSGPPNYEQYF
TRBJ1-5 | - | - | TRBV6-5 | TGTGCCAGCAGTTACGCCAGGGTGGGTCAGCCCCAGCATTTT | CASSYARVGQPQHF
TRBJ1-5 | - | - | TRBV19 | TGTGCCAGTAAACGGGGGTCCTATAGCAATCAGCCCCAGCATTTT | CASKRGSYSNQPQHF
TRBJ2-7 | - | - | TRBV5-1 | TGCGCCAGCAGCTTGGTAGTGGGAGGTCAGGCAGGCGAGCAGTACTTC | CASSLVVGGQAGEQYF
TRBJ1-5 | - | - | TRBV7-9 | TGTGCCAGCAGCCCCAGGGGAATCGGTCAGCCCCAGCATTTT | CASSPRGIGQPQHF
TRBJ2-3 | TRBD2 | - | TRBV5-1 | TGCGCCAGCATGGGGGCTAGCGGGAGTACGTATACGCAGTATTTT | CASMGASGSTYTQYF
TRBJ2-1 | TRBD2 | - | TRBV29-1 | TGCAGCGCAGGACTAGCGGGGGGGTACAATGAGCAGTTCTTC | CSAGLAGGYNEQFF
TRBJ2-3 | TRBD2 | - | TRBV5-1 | TGCGCCAGCAGCTTGGCCAGGGAGGGGGATACGCAGTATTTT | CASSLAREGDTQYF
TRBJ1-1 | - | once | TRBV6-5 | TGTGCCAGCAGAACTACAAACCCCGGACAAGAAGCTTTCTTT | CASRTTNPGQEAFF
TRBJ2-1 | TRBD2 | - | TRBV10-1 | TGCGCCAGCAGTGAGGACGAGCGGGGGCCAGGTGATGAGCAGTTCTTC | CASSEDERGPGDEQFF
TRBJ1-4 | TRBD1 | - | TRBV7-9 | TGTGCCAGCAGCTACCGGGACAGGCCAGGACGTGAAAAACTGTTTTTT | CASSYRDRPGREKLFF
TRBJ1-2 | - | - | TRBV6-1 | TGTGCCAGCAGTGAATTCGACTCACCGGAGGAGGGCTACACCTTC | CASSEFDSPEEGYTF
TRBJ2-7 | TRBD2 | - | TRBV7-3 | TGTGCCAGCAGCAGCGGGACTAGCGGGAGGTGGTACGAGCAGTACTTC | CASSSGTSGRWYEQYF
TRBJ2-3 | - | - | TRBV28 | TGTGCCAGCAGGGGGCGCGGGACAGATACGCAGTATTTT | CASRGRGTDTQYF
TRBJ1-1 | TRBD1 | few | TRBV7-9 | TGTGCCAGCAGCCCCTATACAAGACAGGGTGGAGCTTTCTTT | CASSPYTRQGGAFF
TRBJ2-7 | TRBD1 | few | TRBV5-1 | TGCGCCAGCAGCCCGCCGGGACAGCCGACCGAGCAGTACTTC | CASSPPGQPTEQYF
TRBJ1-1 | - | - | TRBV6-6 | TGTGCCAGCAGACCACAGGGCGCGCTGAACACTGAAGCTTTCTTT | CASRPQGALNTEAFF
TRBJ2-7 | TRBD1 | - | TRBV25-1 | TGTGCCAGCAGTGAATTGTTGGGGACAGGGACCTACGAGCAGTACTTC | CASSELLGTGTYEQYF
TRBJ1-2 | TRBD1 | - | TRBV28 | TGTGCCACCCACACCGGGACAGTCTATGGCTACACCTTC | CATHTGTVYGYTF
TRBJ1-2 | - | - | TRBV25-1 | TGTGCCAGCAGTGAATTTAAATTGGGTTTCTCTAACTATGGCTACACCTTC | CASSEFKLGFSNYGYTF
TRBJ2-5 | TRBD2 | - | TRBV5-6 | TGTGCCAGCAGCTTGGCTTTGGGGACTAGCGATGAGACCCAGTACTTC | CASSLALGTSDETQYF
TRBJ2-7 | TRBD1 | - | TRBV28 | TGTGCCAGCAGTTACGGGACAGCCTACGAGCAGTACTTC | CASSYGTAYEQYF
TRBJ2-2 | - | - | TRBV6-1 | TGTGCCAGCACCCAGGGCCCCTACACCGGGGAGCTGTTTTTT | CASTQGPYTGELFF
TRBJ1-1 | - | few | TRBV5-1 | TGCGCCAGCAGCTTGGCAGCAGGGTATGACACTGAAGCTTTCTTT | CASSLAAGYDTEAFF
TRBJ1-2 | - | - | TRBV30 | TGTGCCCGGAGAATCGGCAGGGGAGTTTATGGCTACACCTTC | CARRIGRGVYGYTF
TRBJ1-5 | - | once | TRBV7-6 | TGTGCCAGCAGCCTAGGTCGGGATGCGATCTTGCCCCAGCATTTT | CASSLGRDAILPQHF
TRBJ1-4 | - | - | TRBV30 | TGTGCCTCCCAACGTTTGGCGGGTTTTGATGAAAAACTGTTTTTT | CASQRLAGFDEKLFF
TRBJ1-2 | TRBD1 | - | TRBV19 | TGTGCCACCCGGACAGGGAACTATGGCTACACCTTC | CATRTGNYGYTF
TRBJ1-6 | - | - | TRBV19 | TGTGCCAGTAATACGGCGGGAGAGTCACCCCTCCACTTT | CASNTAGESPLHF
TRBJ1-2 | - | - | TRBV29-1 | TGCAGCGTTGGGACGAGGGCCAACTATGACTACACCTTC | CSVGTRANYDYTF
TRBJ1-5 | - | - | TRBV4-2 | TGTGCCAGCAGCCCGGGTCTTTTTGGGAGAAGCCAGCCCCAGCATTTT | CASSPGLFGRSQPQHF
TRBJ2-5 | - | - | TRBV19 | TGCGCCACGACGCCCCGGGGTCCCACTCGCCAAGAGACCCAGTACTTC | CATTPRGPTRQETQYF
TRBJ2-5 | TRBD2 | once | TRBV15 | TGTGCCACCAGCAGAGGACTAGCGGGCCTCCAAGAGACCCAGTACTTC | CATSRGLAGLQETQYF
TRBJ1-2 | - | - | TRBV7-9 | TGTGCCAGCAGCTTAGTGGGAAGTTCTAACTATGGCTACACCTTC | CASSLVGSSNYGYTF
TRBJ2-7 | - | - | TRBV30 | TGTGCCTGGAGTCATGAGGTGTCCTACGAGCAGTACTTC | CAWSHEVSYEQYF
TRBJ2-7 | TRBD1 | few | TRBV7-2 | TGTGCCAGCAGCTTAGGGACAGGGCAGTACTTC | CASSLGTGQYF
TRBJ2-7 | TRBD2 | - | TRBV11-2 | TGTGCCAGCAGCACCGGACTAGCGGGAGGCCGGCAGTACTTC | CASSTGLAGGRQYF
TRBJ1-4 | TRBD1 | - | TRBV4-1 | TGCGCCAGCAGCCAAGGTGGACAGGGGTGGGGTGAAAAACTGTTTTTT | CASSQGGQGWGEKLFF
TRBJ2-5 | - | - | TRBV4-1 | TGCGCCAGCAGCCAAGGCACGGGCCCCAGGCCCCAGTACTTC | CASSQGTGPRPQYF
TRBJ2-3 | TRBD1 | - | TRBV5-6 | TGTGCCAGCAGCTTGGTGCTCAGGACAGGAGACCGGAAAGATACGCAGTATTTT | CASSLVLRTGDRKDTQYF
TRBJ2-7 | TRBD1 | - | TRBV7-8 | TGTGCCAGCAGCTCTGACAGGGGGCCTTCCTACGAGCAGTACTTC | CASSSDRGPSYEQYF
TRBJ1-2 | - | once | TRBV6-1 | TGTGCCACCCTGAGGGAGCAGGGGATGATTTATGGCTACACCTTC | CATLREQGMIYGYTF
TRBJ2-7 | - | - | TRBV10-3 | TGTGCCATCACAGGTGACCTCTCCTACGAGCAGTACTTC | CAITGDLSYEQYF
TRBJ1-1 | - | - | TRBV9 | TGTGCCAGCAGCGTAGGAGGGGTGAACACTGAAGCTTTCTTT | CASSVGGVNTEAFF
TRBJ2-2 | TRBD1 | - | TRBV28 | TGTGCCAGCAGACGTATCACAGGGGTTCGCAACGGGGAGCTGTTTTTT | CASRRITGVRNGELFF
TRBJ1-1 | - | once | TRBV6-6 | TGTGCCAGCAGTGAGGGGGGCCTGAACACTGAAGCTTTCTTT | CASSEGGLNTEAFF
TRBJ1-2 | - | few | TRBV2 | TGTGCCAGCAGTGAACGGCCAATTAACTATGGCTACACCTTC | CASSERPINYGYTF
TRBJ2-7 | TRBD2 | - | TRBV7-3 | TGTGCCAGCAGCCAAGTCCAGGGAGCGGGGAGCTACGAGCAGTACTTC | CASSQVQGAGSYEQYF
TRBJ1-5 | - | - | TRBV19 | TGTGCCAGTAGTAAATCCCTGGGGGGCAATCAGCCCCAGCATTTT | CASSKSLGGNQPQHF
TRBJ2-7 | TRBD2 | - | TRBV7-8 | TGTGCCAGCAGACCTAAACTAGCGGGAGCTTACGAGCAGTACTTC | CASRPKLAGAYEQYF
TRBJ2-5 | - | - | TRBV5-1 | TGCGCCAGCAGAATAGGGGTTCCTGAAGAGACCCAGTACTTC | CASRIGVPEETQYF